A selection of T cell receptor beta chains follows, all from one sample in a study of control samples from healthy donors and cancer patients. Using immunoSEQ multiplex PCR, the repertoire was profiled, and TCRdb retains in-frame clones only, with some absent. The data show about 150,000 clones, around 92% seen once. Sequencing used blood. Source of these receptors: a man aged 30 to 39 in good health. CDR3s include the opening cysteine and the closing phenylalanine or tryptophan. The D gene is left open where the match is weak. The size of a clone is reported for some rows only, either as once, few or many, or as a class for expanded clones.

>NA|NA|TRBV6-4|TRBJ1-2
CASSRGGDYGYTF
TGTGCCAGCAGCAGGGGCGGGGACTATGGCTACACCTTC
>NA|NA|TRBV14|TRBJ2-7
CASSPLGQGLYEQYF
TGTGCCAGCAGCCCACTAGGGCAGGGTTTATACGAGCAGTACTTC
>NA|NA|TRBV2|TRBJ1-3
CASSRGQLPGNTIYF
TGTGCCAGCAGCCGAGGACAGTTACCTGGAAACACCATATATTTT
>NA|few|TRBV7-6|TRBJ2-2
CASSLRGSGTGELFF
TGTGCCAGCAGCTTGAGGGGTTCGGGCACCGGGGAGCTGTTTTTT
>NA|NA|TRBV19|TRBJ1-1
CASTYGQTNTEAFF
TGTGCCAGTACCTATGGACAGACGAACACTGAAGCTTTCTTT
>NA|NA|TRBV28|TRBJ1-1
CASSLEMNTEAFF
TGTGCCAGCAGTTTGGAAATGAACACTGAAGCTTTCTTT
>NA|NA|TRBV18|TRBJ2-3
CASSPPTGTDTQYF
TGTGCCAGCTCACCGCCGACAGGCACAGATACGCAGTATTTT
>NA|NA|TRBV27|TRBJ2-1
CASSLGLAYNEQFF
TGTGCCAGCAGTTTGGGGCTAGCCTACAATGAGCAGTTCTTC
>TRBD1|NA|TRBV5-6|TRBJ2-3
CASSWGLSQGLPDTQYF
TGTGCCAGCAGCTGGGGATTATCACAGGGGTTACCAGATACGCAGTATTTT
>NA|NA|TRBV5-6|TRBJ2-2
CASSFLNTGELFF
TGTGCCAGCAGCTTTCTGAACACCGGGGAGCTGTTTTTT
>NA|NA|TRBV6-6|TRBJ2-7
CASSYLEDSREQYF
TGTGCCAGCAGTTATTTGGAGGACTCGAGGGAGCAGTACTTC
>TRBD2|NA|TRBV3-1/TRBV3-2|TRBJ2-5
CASSHRTSLGQETQYF
TGTGCCAGCAGCCACCGGACTAGCCTGGGACAAGAGACCCAGTACTTC
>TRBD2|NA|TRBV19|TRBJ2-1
CASSFDGTSVYNEQFF
TGTGCCAGTAGTTTCGACGGCACTAGCGTATACAATGAGCAGTTCTTC
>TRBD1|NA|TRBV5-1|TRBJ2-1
CASSGQGDYNEQFF
TGCGCCAGCAGCGGTCAGGGGGACTACAATGAGCAGTTCTTC
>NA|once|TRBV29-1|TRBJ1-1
CSGRGSRTEAFF
TGCAGCGGCAGGGGTTCCAGGACTGAAGCTTTCTTT
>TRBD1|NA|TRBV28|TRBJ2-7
CASLSLDRGPGYEQYF
TGTGCCAGCTTGTCCCTAGACAGGGGCCCCGGCTACGAGCAGTACTTC
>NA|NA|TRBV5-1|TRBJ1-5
CASSLDGGAWQPQHF
TGCGCCAGCAGCTTGGACGGGGGTGCGTGGCAGCCCCAGCATTTT